This passage covers 6 T cell receptor beta chains from one sample sequenced in a study of T cell repertoires in cytomegalovirus infection. Antigens for these TCRs are unknown. In TCRdb, the reads were re-called with MiXCR into one record per CDR3 protein. The sample includes approximately 43,000 distinct CDR3 sequences, 20% to 25% of them seen just once. The sequenced sample consisted of PBMCs, sequenced either directly or after in vitro stimulation (not recorded which). The receptors originated from a human donor in good health (CMV status not recorded). Some clones in this sample may be carry-over from other donors' samples.

This clonotype was seen a single time. The chain employs TRBV6-1 and TRBJ2-3; D tentatively fits TRBD1 or TRBD2 (7 bases each). V lost 11 bases and J lost 2, with 17 bases in between. CDR3 length: 14 amino acids. CDR1 and CDR2 (germline): MNHNS, SASEGT. As DNA, the CDR3 is TGTGCCGTCGACAGGGAGGGTTTCACAGATACGCAGTATTTT. Translating it yields CAVDREGFTDTQYF.

This clonotype was observed many times. J is TRBJ1-3 and V is TRBV7-2, with D unresolved. Trimming removed 1 base from V and 2 bases from J, with 12 bases in between. Germline CDR1 is SGHTA and CDR2 is FQGNSA. This CDR3 spans 16 amino acids. CDR3 amino acids: CASSLVPATAGNTIYF. The CDR3 region has the DNA TGTGCCAGCAGCTTAGTTCCGGCGACGGCTGGAAACACCATATATTTT.

This clonotype was counted a few times. J is TRBJ2-7 and V is TRBV20-1; 7 nucleotides match TRBD1. V lost 6 bases to trimming and J lost 6 bases; unmatched junction nucleotides: 11. The CDR3 covers 13 residues. From germline, CDR1 is DFQATT and CDR2 SNEGSKA (reference sequence). The CDR3 is CSADRDHSVEQYF. CDR3 nucleotides: TGCAGTGCCGACAGGGATCACTCGGTCGAGCAGTACTTC.

This clonotype has at least ten counts. The chain employs TRBV7-9 and TRBJ2-5, with a possible D match to TRBD2 (8 bases). The CDR3 spans 15 residues. The V end lost 5 bases, the J end lost 5 bases, and 18 bases lay between the germline ends. The germline gives CDR1 SEHNR, CDR2 FQNEAQ (reference sequence). CDR3 sequence: CASSREGAAWETQYF. CDR3 coding DNA: TGTGCCAGCAGCCGGGAGGGGGCTGCTTGGGAGACCCAGTACTTC. Variable domain in full (rest from reference TRBV7-9 and TRBJ2-5): DTGVSQNPRHKITKRGQNVTFRCDPISEHNRLYWYRQTLGQGPEFLTYFQNEAQLEKSRLLSDRFSAERPKGSFSTLEIQRTEQGDSAMYLCASSREGAAWETQYFGPGTRLLVL.

The chain recombines TRBV20-1 with TRBJ2-1; D uncertain. The CDR3 sequence is 13 residues long. With 7 bases removed from V and 0 bases from J, the gap between germline ends came to 10 bases. Per germline, CDR1 DFQATT and CDR2 SNEGSKA (reference sequence). This CDR3 is CSVTVDSYNEQFF. CDR3 DNA sequence: TGCAGTGTGACCGTGGACTCCTACAATGAGCAGTTCTTC.

Ten or more counts support this clonotype. V gene TRBV7-2 combines with J gene TRBJ2-5; 7 nucleotides line up with TRBD1. This CDR3 comprises 14 residues. The germline CDR1 and CDR2 sequences are SGHTA and FQGNSA. Losses at the gene ends were 6 bases for V and 5 bases for J; bases not matched to a gene: 9. CDR3: CASRNAGGRETQYF. The CDR3 DNA is TGTGCCAGCAGAAACGCAGGGGGACGGGAGACCCAGTACTTC.